The following is a T cell receptor beta chain sequence with its context. Antigen unknown. CDR1 and CDR2 (germline): LNHDA, SQIVND (reference sequence). Trimming removed 7 bases at V and 5 bases at J, with 18 bases between. This CDR3 is 15 amino acids long. TCRdb's table, derived via immunoSEQ multiplex PCR, lists solely in-frame clones and lacks some. The sample lists more than 400,000 clones, around 73% seen once, with around 12% in the top ten. The data derive from a study of shared clonotypes between healthy human individuals. Study-wide context: Contributing individuals were a couple of females and a few males aged 18 to 49. Findings of the study overall: Collection of samples was limited to blood; tissue repertoires likely differ. Genetic and exposure-history diversity was limited by the few donors.

Input material: PBMCs. The clonotype originates from a woman aged 40 to 50 in good health. Some clones in this sample may be carry-over from other donors' samples. This rearrangement joins TRBV19 to TRBJ2-1, with D tentatively TRBD1 (5 bases). CDR3 protein: CASNPTGNFHNEQFF. The DNA of the CDR3 is TGTGCCAGTAATCCTACAGGTAACTTCCACAATGAGCAGTTCTTC.